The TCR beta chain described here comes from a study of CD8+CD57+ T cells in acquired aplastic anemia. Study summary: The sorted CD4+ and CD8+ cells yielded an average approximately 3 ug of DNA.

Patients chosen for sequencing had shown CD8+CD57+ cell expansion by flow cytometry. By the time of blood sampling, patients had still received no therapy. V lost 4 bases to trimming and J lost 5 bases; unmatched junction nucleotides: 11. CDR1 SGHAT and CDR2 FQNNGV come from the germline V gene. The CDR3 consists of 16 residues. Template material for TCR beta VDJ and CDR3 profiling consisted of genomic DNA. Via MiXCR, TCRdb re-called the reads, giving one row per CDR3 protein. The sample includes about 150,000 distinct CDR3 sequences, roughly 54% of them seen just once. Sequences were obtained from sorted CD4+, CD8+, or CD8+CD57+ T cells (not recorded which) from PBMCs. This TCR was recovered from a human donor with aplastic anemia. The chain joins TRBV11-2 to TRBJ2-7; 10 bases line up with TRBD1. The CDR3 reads CASSSTRDRGGDEQYF. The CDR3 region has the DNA TGTGCCAGCAGCTCCACCCGGGACAGGGGTGGGGACGAGCAGTACTTC.